This T cell receptor beta chain was captured by sequencing in a study of T cells after yellow fever vaccination. This clonotype was seen more than once but under ten times. TCRdb ran MiXCR on the 5' RACE reads and lists one entry per CDR3 protein. The sample lists more than 65,000 distinct CDR3 sequences; around 7.1% were seen once. Germline CDR1 SGHAT, CDR2 FQNNGV. There are 13 residues in the CDR3. V was clipped by 1 base and J by 4 bases, with 6 bases between them. This TCR was recovered from a young man who received the YFV17D yellow fever vaccine. The sample was CD8+ T cells sorted from PBMCs, taken 9 to 10 days after the first yellow fever vaccination. This chain links TRBV11-2 with TRBJ2-3; D remains ambiguous. The CDR3 bases are TGTGCCAGCAGCTTAGTGTCCGCAGATACGCAGTATTTT. Translated: CASSLVSADTQYF.